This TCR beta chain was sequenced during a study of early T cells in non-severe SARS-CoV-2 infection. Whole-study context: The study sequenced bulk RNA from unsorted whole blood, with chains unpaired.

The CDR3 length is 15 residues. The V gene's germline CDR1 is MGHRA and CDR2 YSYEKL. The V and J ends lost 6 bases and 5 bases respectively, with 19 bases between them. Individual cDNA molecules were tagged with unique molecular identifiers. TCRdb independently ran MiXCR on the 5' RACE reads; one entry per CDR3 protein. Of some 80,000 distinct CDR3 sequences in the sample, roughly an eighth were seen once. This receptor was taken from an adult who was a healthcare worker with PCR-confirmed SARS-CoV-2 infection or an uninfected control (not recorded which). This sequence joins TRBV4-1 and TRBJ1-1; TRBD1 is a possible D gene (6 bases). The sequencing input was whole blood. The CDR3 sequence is CASSPFWGGRTEAFF. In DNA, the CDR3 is TGCGCCAGCAGTCCCTTTTGGGGGGGGCGGACTGAAGCTTTCTTT.